The rows below give T cell receptor beta chains drawn from one sample of a study of blood T cell repertoires in COVID-19. Using immunoSEQ multiplex PCR, the repertoire was profiled, and TCRdb retains in-frame clones only, with some absent. The sample lists about 420,000 clones; roughly 90% were seen once. The specimen was peripheral blood. Receptors originate from a man between 18 and 29 years old with COVID-19, enrolled during active disease. Both conserved end residues are part of each CDR3. Fields, in order: clone size, J gene, D gene, V gene, CDR3 protein, CDR3 DNA. A D gene is named only where the DNA matches it firmly. The size field is filled for only some rows; it gives once, few, many or a size class.

>-|TRBJ2-6|-|TRBV2
CASSLDTSGANVLTF
TGTGCCAGCAGCCTCGACACCTCTGGGGCCAACGTCCTGACTTTC
>-|TRBJ2-7|TRBD2|TRBV5-1
CASSLPKAGGPITYEQYF
TGCGCCAGCAGCTTGCCCAAAGCGGGAGGCCCGATCACCTACGAGCAGTACTTC
>-|TRBJ1-5|-|TRBV15
CATSRRGIYSNQPQHF
TGTGCCACCAGCAGAAGGGGGATCTATAGCAATCAGCCCCAGCATTTT
>-|TRBJ2-7|-|TRBV10-3
CAINKAGGAGDEQYF
TGTGCCATCAATAAAGCTGGGGGGGCGGGAGACGAGCAGTACTTC
>-|TRBJ2-1|-|TRBV10-3
CAISVGDSGSNEQFF
TGTGCCATCAGTGTGGGGGACTCAGGGAGTAATGAGCAGTTCTTC
>-|TRBJ1-3|-|TRBV2
CASSVQGANTIYF
TGTGCCAGCAGCGTACAGGGTGCAAACACCATATATTTT
>-|TRBJ1-2|-|TRBV10-3
CAATPLPRDGYTF
TGTGCCGCTACACCGCTTCCGAGGGATGGCTACACCTTC
>-|TRBJ1-2|TRBD1|TRBV6-2/TRBV6-3
CASSFTGGFYGYTF
TGTGCCAGCAGTTTTACAGGGGGATTCTATGGCTACACCTTC
>-|TRBJ2-2|TRBD2|TRBV18
CASAPLRGTNTGELFF
TGTGCCAGCGCCCCGTTGCGGGGGACGAACACCGGGGAGCTGTTTTTT
>-|TRBJ2-1|-|TRBV7-9
CASSLVDSGSSNEQFF
TGTGCCAGCAGCTTAGTGGATAGCGGATCTAGTAATGAGCAGTTCTTC
>-|TRBJ1-4|TRBD1|TRBV19
CASRPGQGNEKLFF
TGTGCCAGTAGACCGGGACAGGGGAATGAAAAACTGTTTTTT
>-|TRBJ1-2|-|TRBV6-5
CATRRGWDGYTF
TGTGCCACCCGTAGGGGTTGGGATGGCTACACCTTC
>-|TRBJ1-2|-|TRBV6-5
CASRATGGYGYTF
TGTGCCAGCAGGGCGACGGGAGGCTATGGCTACACCTTC
>-|TRBJ2-7|-|TRBV6-4
CASSEGDNYEQYF
TGTGCCAGCAGTGAGGGGGACAACTACGAGCAGTACTTC
>-|TRBJ2-1|-|TRBV5-1
CASSTIPSLSNEQFF
TGCGCCAGCAGCACGATCCCTAGCTTAAGTAATGAGCAGTTCTTC
>-|TRBJ2-1|TRBD1|TRBV6-5
CASSWGQTYNEQFF
TGTGCCAGCAGTTGGGGACAGACCTACAATGAGCAGTTCTTC
>-|TRBJ2-5|TRBD2|TRBV5-1
CASSFITSGQETQYF
TGCGCCAGCAGCTTCATAACTAGCGGGCAGGAGACCCAGTACTTC
>-|TRBJ2-7|TRBD2|TRBV3-1/TRBV3-2
CASSQVGGPSEQYF
TGTGCCAGCAGCCAAGTGGGAGGGCCCTCCGAGCAGTACTTC
>-|TRBJ1-2|TRBD1|TRBV7-2
CASRDGTATDGYTF
TGTGCCAGCCGCGATGGGACAGCTACGGATGGCTACACCTTC
>-|TRBJ2-5|TRBD2|TRBV5-1
CASSRIAGGQSTQYF
TGCGCCAGCAGCCGCATAGCGGGGGGGCAGTCGACCCAGTACTTC
>-|TRBJ2-1|TRBD1|TRBV19
CASSIGGQTYNEQFF
TGTGCCAGTAGTATAGGGGGACAGACCTACAATGAGCAGTTCTTC
>once|TRBJ2-3|TRBD2|TRBV11-2
CASSSRLAVVTDTQYF
TGTGCCAGCAGCTCGAGACTAGCGGTTGTCACAGATACGCAGTATTTT